Presented here are 22 T cell receptor beta chains from one specimen sequenced in a study of blood T cell repertoires in COVID-19. This table comes from immunoSEQ multiplex PCR, and its TCRdb copy is limited to in-frame clones, with some not included. This repertoire shows some 270,000 clones, 86% found once; its top ten account for approximately 5%. What was sequenced was peripheral blood. The source of these receptors is a woman at least 80 years old with COVID-19, enrolled during active disease.

V gene TRBV4-2 combines with J gene TRBJ1-5; D might be TRBD1 (5 bases). Germline CDR1 reads LGHNA; CDR2 reads YNFKEQ. V gave up 1 base and J gave up 0 bases, with 13 bases separating them. The CDR3 runs 17 residues. In DNA, the CDR3 is TGTGCCAGCAGCCAAGGGCAGGGCGAGAATAGCAATCAGCCCCAGCATTTT. It encodes CASSQGQGENSNQPQHF.

The V gene is TRBV29-1, the J gene TRBJ1-1; 7 bases are a match to TRBD1. Trimming took 6 bases from V and 0 from J; bases not matched to a gene: 4. The CDR3 has 13 residues. Germline-derived CDR1 and CDR2 are SQVTM and ANQGSEA. The DNA for the CDR3 is TGCAGCGTACGACAGGGATTGAACACTGAAGCTTTCTTT. Protein: CSVRQGLNTEAFF.

The V and J genes are TRBV24-1 and TRBJ1-1, with TRBD1 identical over 8 bases. Germline-derived CDR1 and CDR2 are KGHDR and SFDVKD. The CDR3 loop spans 14 amino acids. V trimming: 4 bases; J trimming: 10 bases; junction bases outside the gene matches: 10. For the CDR3, the DNA is TGTGCCACCAGTGACAAAAAGGACAGGGTTGGAGCTTTCTTT. As protein: CATSDKKDRVGAFF.

CDR3 loop: CASSQASGGNQPQHF. CDR3 bases: TGTGCCAGCAGCCAAGCATCGGGAGGCAATCAGCCCCAGCATTTT. The chain links TRBV3-1 (or the pseudogene TRBV3-2) to TRBJ1-5; no reliable D call. The ends were cut back, 1 base at V and 2 bases at J, with 9 bases in the middle. This CDR3 has 15 amino acids. The germline CDR1 and CDR2 sequences are LGHDT and YNNKEL (reference sequence).

The chain couples TRBV7-8 to TRBJ2-5; 8 bases agree with TRBD2. CDR1 is SGHVS, CDR2 FQNEAQ, per germline. There are 15 residues in the CDR3. V dropped 1 base and J dropped 4; count of bases not matched to a gene: 5. The chain's CDR3 is CASSLGGLGGETQYF. For the CDR3, the DNA is TGTGCCAGCAGCTTAGGGGGACTAGGCGGAGAGACCCAGTACTTC.

The rearrangement links TRBV5-1 to TRBJ2-3; 8 bases match TRBD2. CDR3 length: 13 amino acids. V lost 4 bases and J lost 12; bases outside the gene matches: 10. Looked up from germline, CDR1 is SGHRS and CDR2 is YFSETQ. The CDR3 sequence is CASSPDSGTAQYF. The CDR3 DNA is TGCGCCAGCAGCCCTGATAGCGGGACGGCCCAGTATTTT.

This sequence joins TRBV28 and TRBJ1-2; D remains ambiguous. V dropped 4 bases and J dropped 1 base, with 7 bases sitting between them. CDR3 length: 13 amino acids. Germline CDR1 reads MDHEN; CDR2 reads SYDVKM. The CDR3 DNA follows: TGTGCCAGCAGTTCCCAAAATAACTATGGCTACACCTTC. This codes for CASSSQNNYGYTF.

The sample holds a few counts of this clone. V gene TRBV28 combines with J gene TRBJ1-5; TRBD1 matches 9 bases. V lost 6 bases, J lost 1 base, and 7 bases stayed unmatched. The germline V gene encodes CDR1 MDHEN and CDR2 SYDVKM. The CDR3 sequence is 16 residues long. The CDR3 reads CASRISTGGSNQPQHF. For the CDR3, the DNA is TGTGCCAGCAGAATATCGACAGGGGGAAGCAATCAGCCCCAGCATTTT.

The chain couples TRBV5-6 to TRBJ1-6; perhaps TRBD1 as D (5 bases). The germline gives CDR1 SGHDT, CDR2 YYEEEE. The CDR3 loop spans 15 amino acids. With 2 bases removed from V and 3 bases from J, the gap between germline ends came to 9 bases. The CDR3 sequence is CASSLRGLYNSPLHF. Here the CDR3 DNA reads TGTGCCAGCAGCTTAAGGGGACTCTATAATTCACCCCTCCACTTT.

The chain uses TRBV19 and TRBJ1-2; 11 bases are a match to TRBD1. Trimming removed 5 bases from V and 6 bases from J; junction bases left unmatched: 11. Germline CDR1 LNHDA, CDR2 SQIVND (reference sequence). The CDR3 is 16 residues long. The CDR3 nucleotides read TGTGCCAGTAGTCCGCCGGTTGGACAGGGGGCAAATGGCTACACCTTC. The encoded protein is CASSPPVGQGANGYTF.

The chain carries TRBV24-1 and TRBJ2-7, with 7 nucleotides matching TRBD1. CDR1 is KGHDR, CDR2 SFDVKD, per germline. V shed 4 bases, J shed 4 bases, and the junction held 9 bases outside the gene matches. This CDR3 has 15 residues. CDR3 sequence (DNA): TGTGCCACCAGTGAACTCGACAGGGCCCGGTACGAGCAGTACTTC. Encoded protein: CATSELDRARYEQYF.

This clone was seen more than once but under ten times. This sequence joins TRBV28 and TRBJ1-1, with TRBD1 as a possible D gene (6 bases). V dropped 10 bases and J dropped 1 base, with 13 bases sitting between them. This CDR3 comprises 13 residues. Germline-derived CDR1 and CDR2 are MDHEN and SYDVKM. The CDR3 DNA follows: TGTGCCACCAGGACAGCAAAGAACACTGAAGCTTTCTTT. This codes for CATRTAKNTEAFF.

This sequence joins TRBV7-9 and TRBJ2-3, with 9 bases identical to TRBD2. This CDR3 has 14 residues. The germline CDR1 and CDR2 sequences are SEHNR and FQNEAQ (reference sequence). The V and J ends lost 6 bases and 1 base, in that order; junction bases with no gene match: 2. The CDR3 DNA follows: TGTGCCAGCAGTTCTAGCGGGGGCACAGATACGCAGTATTTT. It encodes CASSSSGGTDTQYF.

This chain joins TRBV7-9 and TRBJ2-3, with D uncertain. V lost 1 base, J lost 2 bases, and 7 bases lay in between. This CDR3 spans 14 amino acids. Germline values: CDR1 SEHNR, CDR2 FQNEAQ (reference sequence). Here the CDR3 DNA reads TGTGCCAGCAGCTTAGTGACATACACAGATACGCAGTATTTT. Amino acid sequence: CASSLVTYTDTQYF.

The V call is TRBV10-3, the J call TRBJ2-2; 8 bases align to TRBD1. Trimming removed 6 bases from V and 6 bases from J; junction bases left unmatched: 6. The CDR3 totals 14 residues. Looked up from germline, CDR1 is ENHRY and CDR2 is SYGVKD. CDR3: CAISPGGISGELFF. The CDR3 DNA sequence: TGTGCCATCAGCCCAGGGGGCATCTCCGGGGAGCTGTTTTTT.

The CDR3 here is CATSDSYVSSYNEQFF. The CDR3 DNA is TGTGCCACCAGTGATTCCTACGTTAGCTCCTACAATGAGCAGTTCTTC. J is TRBJ2-1 and V is TRBV24-1; no clear D. Germline V gives CDR1 KGHDR, CDR2 SFDVKD. This CDR3 has 16 residues. Trimming took off 2 bases at V and 0 bases at J, with 10 bases between the two ends.

The chain couples TRBV6-5 to TRBJ1-4, with D unclear. The CDR3 is made up of 13 amino acids. V lost 10 bases, J lost 7 bases, and 16 bases lay in between. Germline V gene sequence: CDR1 MNHEY, CDR2 SVGAGI. The CDR3 DNA is TGTGCCACTCGGGAACCTGTGGGTGAAAAACTGTTTTTT. This codes for CATREPVGEKLFF.

The rearrangement joins TRBV6-5 to TRBJ2-2, with TRBD1 identical over 7 bases. Germline CDR1 and CDR2: MNHEY and SVGAGI. V trimming: 6 bases; J trimming: 6 bases; junction bases outside the gene matches: 10. The CDR3 contains 15 residues. The CDR3 nucleotides read TGTGCCAGCAGGTCGACAGGGAAGAATTCCGGGGAGCTGTTTTTT. It is translated as CASRSTGKNSGELFF.

The rearrangement joins TRBV11-2 to TRBJ2-3; TRBD2 agrees at 9 bases. Germline V lookup: CDR1 SGHAT, CDR2 FQNNGV. With V trimmed by 3 bases and J by 1 base, 5 bases remained unmatched. The CDR3 spans 16 residues. In DNA form, the CDR3 reads TGTGCCAGCAGCTTGGAAGCGGGGGGCGGCACAGATACGCAGTATTTT. As protein: CASSLEAGGGTDTQYF. The whole variable domain, remainder taken from reference TRBV11-2 and TRBJ2-3, is EAGVAQSPRYKIIEKRQSVAFWCNPISGHATLYWYQQILGQGPKLLIQFQNNGVVDDSQLPKDRFSAERLKGVDSTLKIQPAKLEDSAVYLCASSLEAGGGTDTQYFGPGTRLTVL.

This chain links TRBV2 with TRBJ1-3; D gene uncertain. The germline CDR1 and CDR2 sequences are SNHLY and FYNNEI. The CDR3 spans 14 residues. Trimming removed 7 bases from V and 0 bases from J, with 10 bases in between. CDR3 coding DNA: TGTGCCAGCAAGGAGGCAGGCTCTGGAAACACCATATATTTT. Its translation: CASKEAGSGNTIYF.

This rearrangement joins TRBV11-2 to TRBJ1-2; 7 bases are shared with TRBD1. This CDR3 contains 16 residues. Germline V gene sequence: CDR1 SGHAT, CDR2 FQNNGV. V shed 5 bases and J 0 bases; nucleotides not matched to a gene: 9. The CDR3 is CASSIFGTVANYGYTF. For the CDR3, the DNA is TGTGCCAGCAGCATTTTTGGGACAGTAGCTAACTATGGCTACACCTTC.

Concerning this clone itself: A junction boundary mismatches the germline segment, possibly from a read error. J is TRBJ1-3 and V is TRBV28, with 8 bases lining up with TRBD1. The germline CDR1 and CDR2 sequences are MDHEN and SYDVKM. The CDR3 runs to 11 residues. The CDR3 DNA reads TGTGCCAGCAGTTTAGGACAGGGATATTTTTTT. Its protein is CASSLGQGYFF.